Below are 20 T cell receptor beta chains sequenced from a single sample in a study of OX40 agonist ivuxolimab in advanced cancers. TCRdb's copy holds only in-frame clones and misses some; the assay was immunoSEQ multiplex PCR. The table records approximately 70,000 clones, over 75% of them present only once. Sequenced material: CD4+ or CD8+ T cells sorted from blood, taken in a trial of the OX40 agonist ivuxolimab. Source of these receptors: an adult with an advanced solid tumor such as melanoma, head and neck, liver or kidney cancer.

This clone was detected only a few times. The chain combines TRBV7-9 with TRBJ1-1; 7 bases map to TRBD1. This CDR3 is built from 15 residues. The ends lost 5 bases at V and 0 bases at J; junction bases unmatched: 6. The germline gives CDR1 SEHNR, CDR2 FQNEAQ (reference sequence). Here the CDR3 DNA reads TGTGCCAGCAGCGAAAACAGGGGAGTGAACACTGAAGCTTTCTTT. Encoded protein: CASSENRGVNTEAFF.

The V gene is TRBV6-1, the J gene TRBJ1-3, with TRBD1 identical over 7 bases. CDR3 length equals 11 residues. Per germline, CDR1 MNHNS and CDR2 SASEGT. CDR3 sequence: CGGGPTNTIYF. The CDR3 DNA reads TGTGGAGGGGGCCCAACAAACACCATATATTTT.

The J gene is TRBJ2-3, the V gene TRBV9, with D perhaps given as TRBD1 or TRBD2 (6 bases each). Germline V gene sequence: CDR1 SGDLS, CDR2 YYNGEE. V was trimmed by 4 bases and J by 3 bases, leaving 12 bases between them. This CDR3 has 14 residues. The CDR3 reads CASSSRGTTDTQYF. The CDR3 DNA reads TGTGCCAGCAGCTCTAGGGGGACTACAGATACGCAGTATTTT.

This clone was recorded a few times. V and J are TRBV18 and TRBJ1-2; D possibly corresponds to TRBD1 (5 bases). The CDR3 spans 14 residues. V lost 3 bases, J lost 4 bases, and 12 bases lay in between. Germline V gene data show CDR1 as KGHSH and CDR2 as LQKENI. The chain's CDR3 is CASSPQGEGYGYTF. CDR3 coding DNA: TGTGCCAGCTCACCGCAAGGGGAGGGCTATGGCTACACCTTC.

V and J are TRBV4-3 and TRBJ2-2; 10 bases are a match to TRBD2. The trim removed 0 bases at V and 7 bases at J, leaving 23 bases unmatched. The CDR3 is 22 amino acids. The germline gives CDR1 LGHNA, CDR2 YSLEER. In DNA, the CDR3 is TGCGCCAGCAGCCAAGATCTCCTAGCGGGAGCCGGGGTGTTGGGAAACGGCGGGGAGCTGTTTTTT. Encoded protein: CASSQDLLAGAGVLGNGGELFF.

This chain joins TRBV11-2 and TRBJ2-1; D not resolved. Trimming stripped 3 bases from V and 3 bases from J, with 6 bases between. This CDR3 has 13 residues. Germline V gene lookup returns CDR1 SGHAT and CDR2 FQNNGV. The CDR3 region has the DNA TGTGCCAGCAGCTTTGACAACTACAATGAGCAGTTCTTC. It specifies CASSFDNYNEQFF.

This clone was seen only a few times. The chain couples TRBV27 to TRBJ1-1; D uncertain. The CDR3 length is 16 residues. The germline V gene encodes CDR1 MNHEY and CDR2 SMNVEV (reference sequence). V dropped 4 bases and J dropped 3 bases, with 18 bases sitting between them. CDR3: CASSYSEAGFYTEAFF. CDR3 bases: TGTGCCAGCAGTTATTCGGAGGCGGGCTTTTACACTGAAGCTTTCTTT.

The chain has TRBV11-2 and TRBJ2-7; possibly TRBD1 for D (5 bases). The ends were cut back, 5 bases at V and 6 bases at J, with 20 bases in the middle. In germline, CDR1 is SGHAT, CDR2 FQNNGV. This CDR3 region has 15 residues. The CDR3 DNA sequence: TGTGCCAGCAGCCCCCAGGTGGGGCAGGGCGGCGAGCAGTACTTC. Amino acids: CASSPQVGQGGEQYF.

The chain carries TRBV10-3 and TRBJ2-1; 7 bases line up with TRBD1. V trimming: 6 bases; J trimming: 6 bases; junction bases outside the gene matches: 11. The germline V gene has CDR1 ENHRY and CDR2 SYGVKD. The CDR3 has 15 amino acids. The CDR3 protein is CAISFDRAESNEQFF. The DNA for the CDR3 is TGTGCCATCAGCTTCGACAGGGCTGAGAGCAATGAGCAGTTCTTC.

Only a few counts were recorded for this clone. The chain employs TRBV27 and TRBJ1-6, with D uncertain. The ends were cut back, 1 base at V and 6 bases at J, with 10 bases in the middle. Germline V gives CDR1 MNHEY, CDR2 SMNVEV (reference sequence). The CDR3 runs 15 residues. The CDR3 loop reads CASSLLGQTNSPLHF. In DNA form, the CDR3 reads TGTGCCAGCAGTTTATTGGGTCAAACTAATTCACCCCTCCACTTT.

The rearrangement uses TRBV2 and TRBJ2-2, with 8 bases that match TRBD1. Germline CDR1 SNHLY, CDR2 FYNNEI. V was pared by 7 bases and J by 10 bases, with 14 bases of the junction left unmatched. The CDR3 is 15 residues long. The CDR3 region has the DNA TGTGCCAGCACCTCCCCTGACAGGGGTTTAATGGAGCTGTTTTTT. It is translated as CASTSPDRGLMELFF.

V gene TRBV2 combines with J gene TRBJ2-7; D not certain. This CDR3 region has 13 residues. Germline CDR1 is SNHLY and CDR2 is FYNNEI. V lost 3 bases to trimming and J lost 3 bases, with 9 bases between them. For the CDR3, the DNA is TGTGCCAGCAGTGATCCCCGCTACTACGAGCAGTACGTC. Translated: CASSDPRYYEQYV.

This clone was detected only a few times. V gene TRBV27 combines with J gene TRBJ2-1; D is unresolved. Germline lookup yields CDR1 MNHEY and CDR2 SMNVEV (reference sequence). V lost 2 bases and J lost 1, with 12 bases in between. This CDR3 contains 16 residues. The CDR3 loop reads CASSLRPALSYNEQFF. DNA of the CDR3: TGTGCCAGCAGTTTACGGCCGGCCCTGTCCTACAATGAGCAGTTCTTC.

The rearrangement links TRBV28 to TRBJ1-2; maybe TRBD1 (5 bases). Germline V CDR1 and CDR2: MDHEN, SYDVKM. Trimming took off 7 bases at V and 7 bases at J, with 19 bases between the two ends. The CDR3 sequence is 14 residues long. The CDR3 sequence is CASNQWGKGGGYTF. The CDR3 region has the DNA TGTGCCAGCAACCAGTGGGGGAAAGGTGGTGGCTACACCTTC.

The gene calls are TRBV15 and TRBJ1-4; tentative D call: TRBD1 (5 bases). This CDR3 has 16 residues. Per the germline V gene, CDR1 is LNHNV and CDR2 is YYDKDF (reference sequence). Trimming took off 0 bases at V and 4 bases at J, with 12 bases between the two ends. The CDR3 here is CATSRDGRGGNEKLFF. The CDR3 region has the DNA TGTGCCACCAGCAGAGATGGGAGGGGTGGTAATGAAAAACTGTTTTTT.

V gene TRBV5-1 combines with J gene TRBJ2-1; TRBD2 aligns across 7 bases. The germline gives CDR1 SGHRS, CDR2 YFSETQ. The CDR3 is made up of 16 amino acids. The ends lost 1 base at V and 3 bases at J; junction bases unmatched: 7. The DNA of the CDR3 is TGCGCCAGCAGCTTGTGGGGCGGGAGCGGCTACAATGAGCAGTTCTTC. Its translation: CASSLWGGSGYNEQFF.

The rearrangement joins TRBV27 to TRBJ1-2; 10 bases map to TRBD1. Germline V gives CDR1 MNHEY, CDR2 SMNVEV (reference sequence). The CDR3 is 12 residues long. V gave up 6 bases and J gave up 7 bases; unmatched junction bases: 2. The CDR3 is CASRDRGFGYTF. CDR3 nucleotides: TGTGCCAGCAGGGACAGGGGGTTTGGCTACACCTTC.

In its sample, this clone was seen once. This chain joins TRBV7-2 and TRBJ1-3; D gene unclear. CDR1 is SGHTA and CDR2 is FQGNSA in the germline V gene. The CDR3 length is 15 residues. Trimming stripped 1 base from V and 1 base from J, with 8 bases between. CDR3 in amino acids: CASSLEAGSGNTIYF. The CDR3 region has the DNA TGTGCCAGCAGCTTAGAGGCCGGATCTGGAAACACCATATATTTT.

The J gene is TRBJ2-5, the V gene TRBV10-2, with TRBD1 identical over 11 bases. The J segment lost 2 bases and the V segment lost 6 bases, leaving 8 bases of the junction unmatched. From germline, CDR1 is WSHSY and CDR2 SAAADI. The length of the CDR3 is 16 residues. The CDR3 loop is CASSPGQGVRQETQYF. CDR3 nucleotide sequence: TGCGCCAGCAGCCCGGGACAGGGGGTGAGGCAAGAGACCCAGTACTTC.

J is TRBJ1-1 and V is TRBV29-1; TRBD1 might be the D (5 bases). This CDR3 spans 13 amino acids. Germline V gene data show CDR1 as SQVTM and CDR2 as ANQGSEA. The V end lost 6 bases, the J end lost 0 bases, and 11 bases lay between the germline ends. The chain's CDR3 is CSVATGLNTEAFF. In DNA form, the CDR3 reads TGCAGCGTCGCTACAGGATTGAACACTGAAGCTTTCTTT.